These T cell receptor beta chains were read from a single sample in a study of blood T cell repertoires in COVID-19. TCRdb keeps only in-frame clones here, not all; method: immunoSEQ multiplex PCR. The sample lists 230,000 or so clones, approximately 80% occurring once. The sequenced sample consisted of peripheral blood. The receptors come from a man between 35 and 55 years old who had recovered from COVID-19. CDR3s include the opening cysteine and the closing phenylalanine or tryptophan. The order of the fields is V gene, CDR3 length, J gene, D gene, clone size, CDR3 DNA, CDR3 protein. A D gene is named only where the DNA matches it firmly. Expanded clones are given a class, and other clones once, few, many or no size at all.

TRBV18	13	TRBJ1-2	TRBD1	NA	TGTGCCAGCTCACTCGGACAGGGAGATGGCTACACCTTC	CASSLGQGDGYTF
TRBV15	17	TRBJ2-1	TRBD1	NA	TGTGCCACCAGCACCCCCCGACAGGGAAAAGGGTACAATGAGCAGTTCTTC	CATSTPRQGKGYNEQFF
TRBV5-4	16	TRBJ2-3	TRBD2	NA	TGTGCCAGCAGCTTGGGGGGGACTAGCGGCACAGATACGCAGTATTTT	CASSLGGTSGTDTQYF
TRBV12-3/TRBV12-4	13	TRBJ1-2	NA	NA	TGTGCCAGCAGGGGAGAAAGCGGCGGGGGCTACACCTTC	CASRGESGGGYTF
TRBV5-6	13	TRBJ1-2	NA	NA	TGTGCCAGCAGCTTTCTACAGCGGGGCGGCTACACCTTC	CASSFLQRGGYTF
TRBV5-1	13	TRBJ1-1	NA	NA	TGCGCCAGCAGCTTAGGAGCCGAGAGTGAAGCTTTCTTT	CASSLGAESEAFF
TRBV11-2	18	TRBJ1-6	NA	NA	TGTGCCAGCAGCTTAGAAGAGGGTTGGGAATTCGATAATTCACCCCTCCACTTT	CASSLEEGWEFDNSPLHF
TRBV5-5	19	TRBJ1-5	TRBD1	NA	TGTGCCAGCAGCCAGTGGGGGACAGGGGATGCCCGACAGGCTCAGCCCCAGCATTTT	CASSQWGTGDARQAQPQHF
TRBV5-1	14	TRBJ1-2	TRBD1	NA	TGCGCCAGCAGCTCGGACAGGATTTCGGGGGGCTACACCTTC	CASSSDRISGGYTF
TRBV5-4	14	TRBJ1-6	TRBD1	NA	TGTGCCAGCAGCGCAGGGGGTGGAAATTCACCCCTCCACTTT	CASSAGGGNSPLHF
TRBV2	15	TRBJ2-3	TRBD1	NA	TGTGCCAGCAGGGGTTGGACAGGGGGCACCGATACGCAGTATTTT	CASRGWTGGTDTQYF
TRBV11-2	13	TRBJ2-7	NA	NA	TGTGCCAGCAGCTGGGGGACTCACTACGAGCAGTACTTC	CASSWGTHYEQYF
TRBV6-5	15	TRBJ1-3	NA	once	TGTGCCAGCAGGGCTTTTATAAGCTCTGGAAACACCATATATTTT	CASRAFISSGNTIYF
TRBV7-9	12	TRBJ1-2	NA	NA	TGTGCCAGCAGCAGCCCCAACTATGGCTACACCTTC	CASSSPNYGYTF
TRBV11-2	13	TRBJ1-2	NA	NA	TGTGCCAGCAGCTTTGATAGACAATATGGCTACACCTTC	CASSFDRQYGYTF
TRBV7-6	20	TRBJ1-5	TRBD1	NA	TGTGCCAGCAGCAAGACCCCGGGACAGGGGGGGGGATATAGCAATCAGCCCCAGCATTTT	CASSKTPGQGGGYSNQPQHF
TRBV27	15	TRBJ2-3	TRBD2	NA	TGTGCCAGCAGTCCGTCGACTAGCGGGCGACGTACGCAGTATTTT	CASSPSTSGRRTQYF
TRBV11-3	14	TRBJ1-1	NA	NA	TGTGCCAGCAGCTTATCCCTAGAGAACACTGAAGCTTTCTTT	CASSLSLENTEAFF
TRBV7-9	17	TRBJ2-5	TRBD2	NA	TGTGCCAGCAGCTTAGGGCCGCGACTAGCGGGAGGAGAGACCCAGTACTTC	CASSLGPRLAGGETQYF
TRBV19	17	TRBJ1-2	NA	NA	TGTGCCAGTAGTATGATCCTCGGCCCCAGCAGGGGAAGTGGCTACACCTTC	CASSMILGPSRGSGYTF
TRBV3-1/TRBV3-2	15	TRBJ1-3	NA	many	TGTGCCAGCAGCCGGCACAGGGTGGCTGGAAACACCATATATTTT	CASSRHRVAGNTIYF
TRBV18	15	TRBJ1-1	TRBD1	NA	TGTGCCAGCTCACCTCCCGGGACAGGGTTACCTGAAGCTTTCTTT	CASSPPGTGLPEAFF
TRBV5-6	14	TRBJ2-1	NA	NA	TGTGCCAGCAGCTTGGCCGGGGACTTGGATGAGCAGTTCTTC	CASSLAGDLDEQFF
TRBV2	15	TRBJ1-5	NA	NA	TGTGCCAGCAGATTGGACCCGGGGAGCAATCAGCCCCAGCATTTT	CASRLDPGSNQPQHF
TRBV6-2/TRBV6-3	16	TRBJ2-7	TRBD2	NA	TGTGCCAGCAGTTACGATATGATAGCGGGCTCCTACGAGCAGTACTTC	CASSYDMIAGSYEQYF
TRBV7-2	15	TRBJ1-3	NA	NA	TGTGCCAGCAGCTTATATGGGGCAACAGGAAACACCATATATTTT	CASSLYGATGNTIYF
TRBV18	13	TRBJ2-1	NA	NA	TGTGCCAGCTCACAGGGAGTCGACGGTGAGCAGTTCTTC	CASSQGVDGEQFF
TRBV4-2	16	TRBJ2-3	TRBD2	NA	TGTGCCAGCAGCCAACCGACTAGCGGGGGGACAGATACGCAGTATTTT	CASSQPTSGGTDTQYF
TRBV7-8	15	TRBJ1-2	TRBD1	NA	TGTGCCAGCAGCCCGAGAGACGGGACAGGGAGTGGCTACACCTTC	CASSPRDGTGSGYTF
TRBV5-1	13	TRBJ2-1	NA	NA	TGCGCCAGCAGCTTGGTCGGGAGTGATGAGCAGTTCTTC	CASSLVGSDEQFF
TRBV5-8	12	TRBJ2-3	NA	NA	TGTGCCAGCAGGCGTCGAACAGATACGCAGTATTTT	CASRRRTDTQYF
TRBV16	16	TRBJ2-7	TRBD2	NA	TGTGCCAGCAGCCAATTTGTTGAGACTAGCCGCTACGAGCAGTACTTC	CASSQFVETSRYEQYF
TRBV18	15	TRBJ1-3	NA	NA	TGTGCCAGCTCACCACGGGCGTTGACTGGAAACACCATATATTTT	CASSPRALTGNTIYF
TRBV7-2	11	TRBJ2-7	NA	once	TGTGCCAGCAGCTTCATGTACGAGCAGTACTTC	CASSFMYEQYF
TRBV6-5	15	TRBJ1-5	NA	NA	TGTGCCAGCAGTAGAACCGGGATAGGAAATCAGCCCCAGCATTTT	CASSRTGIGNQPQHF
TRBV3-1/TRBV3-2	19	TRBJ2-7	TRBD1	NA	TGTGCCAGCAGCCAAGTTCCGACAGGGGGCCGATTATACTCCTACGAGCAGTACTTC	CASSQVPTGGRLYSYEQYF